This T cell receptor (beta chain) was sequenced in a study of cytomegalovirus exposure and HLA in healthy donors. Whole-study findings and limits: A later analysis showed TCR association rates differing by HLA locus, peaking at DRB1 and lowest at HLA-C.

On this clone: Its antigen is currently unknown.

Primers: 60 Vbeta forward and 13 Jbeta reverse. Assay: immunoSEQ multiplex PCR; the TCRdb copy retains only in-frame clones and omits some. Here the sample spans about 150,000 clones, about three quarters being singletons. This TCR was recovered from a woman in her thirties or forties in good health and CMV-seronegative. Specimen: PBMCs.

CDR3: CASSAGLPDTQYF. DNA of the CDR3: TGTGCCAGCAGTGCGGGACTCCCAGATACGCAGTATTTT. The rearrangement links TRBV6-4 to TRBJ2-3, with a tentative D call TRBD2 (6 bases). The germline V and J ends were trimmed by 4 bases and 4 bases, with 9 bases remaining between them. CDR1 MRHNA and CDR2 SNTAGT come from the germline V gene. This CDR3 region has 13 residues.